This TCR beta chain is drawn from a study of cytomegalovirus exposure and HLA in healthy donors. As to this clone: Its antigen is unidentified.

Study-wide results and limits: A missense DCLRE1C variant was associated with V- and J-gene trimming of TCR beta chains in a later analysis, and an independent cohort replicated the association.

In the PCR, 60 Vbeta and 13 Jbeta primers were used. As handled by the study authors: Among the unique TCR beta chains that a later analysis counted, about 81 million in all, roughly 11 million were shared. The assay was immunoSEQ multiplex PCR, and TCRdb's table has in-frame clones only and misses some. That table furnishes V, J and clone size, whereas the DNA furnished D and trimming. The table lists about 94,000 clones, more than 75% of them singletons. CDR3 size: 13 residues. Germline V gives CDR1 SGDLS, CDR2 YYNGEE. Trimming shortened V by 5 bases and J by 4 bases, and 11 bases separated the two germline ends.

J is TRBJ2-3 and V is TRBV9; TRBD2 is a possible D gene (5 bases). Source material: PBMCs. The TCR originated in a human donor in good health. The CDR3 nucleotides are TGTGCCAGCAGGCCATCGGGGTCAGATACGCAGTATTTT. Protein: CASRPSGSDTQYF.